This TCR beta chain was profiled in a study of blood T cell repertoires in COVID-19. In germline, CDR1 is SGHRS, CDR2 YFSETQ. The CDR3 is 15 amino acids. V gave up 3 bases and J gave up 6 bases; unmatched junction bases: 8. The authors' processing: Researchers report that nucleated cell counts were estimated from reference gene primer amplification. Clones were read by immunoSEQ multiplex PCR, and TCRdb kept only the in-frame ones, dropping some. For V, J and clone size, that table is used; D and trimming come from the DNA. The sample lists hundreds of thousands of clones, about 79% occurring once. This TCR was recovered from a man older than 75 with acute or convalescent COVID-19. The specimen was peripheral blood. The chain combines TRBV5-1 with TRBJ2-3, with 9 nucleotides matching TRBD1. CDR3 coding DNA: TGCGCCAGCAGCTCCGGACAGGGGCCCCCTGATACGCAGTATTTT. Protein product: CASSSGQGPPDTQYF. Using reference TRBV5-1 and TRBJ2-3 for the parts outside the CDR3, the full variable domain is KAGVTQTPRYLIKTRGQQVTLSCSPISGHRSVSWYQQTPGQGLQFLFEYFSETQRNKGNFPGRFSGRQFSNSRSEMNVSTLELGDSALYLCASSSGQGPPDTQYFGPGTRLTVL.